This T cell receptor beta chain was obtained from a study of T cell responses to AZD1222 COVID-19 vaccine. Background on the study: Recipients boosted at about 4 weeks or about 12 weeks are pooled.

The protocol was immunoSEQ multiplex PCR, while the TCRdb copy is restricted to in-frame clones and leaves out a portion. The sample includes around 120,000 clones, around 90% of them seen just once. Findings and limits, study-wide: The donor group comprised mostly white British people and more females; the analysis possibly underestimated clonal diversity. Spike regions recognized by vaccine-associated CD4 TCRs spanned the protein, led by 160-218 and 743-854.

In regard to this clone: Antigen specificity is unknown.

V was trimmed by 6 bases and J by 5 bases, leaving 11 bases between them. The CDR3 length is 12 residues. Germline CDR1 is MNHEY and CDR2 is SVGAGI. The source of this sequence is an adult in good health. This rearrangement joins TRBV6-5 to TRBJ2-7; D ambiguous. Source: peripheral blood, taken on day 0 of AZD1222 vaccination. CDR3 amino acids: CASSAPPHEQYF. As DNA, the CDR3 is TGTGCCAGCAGCGCCCCCCCCCACGAGCAGTACTTC.